Here is one T cell receptor beta chain with its context. Its antigen remains unidentified. The data are from a study of Ad26.COV2.S vaccination and SARS-CoV-2 variants. Study background: Within the COV1001 Ad26.COV2.S trial arm, the donor was enrolled. Intramuscular Ad26.COV2.S at 5x10^10 or 1x10^11 viral particles. Broader study findings: Vaccine and placebo recipients had comparable breadth of non-spike TCRs.

The protocol was immunoSEQ multiplex PCR, while the TCRdb copy is restricted to in-frame clones and leaves out a portion. This table has 350,000 to 400,000 clones, roughly 90% appearing once. This sample's treatment: roughly 18 received Ad26.COV2.S at low or high dose, single or two shots; roughly five received placebo; per-sample allocation not given. Sampling occurred on day 63 after the first vaccine or placebo injection. Adults aged 18-55 years in Boston included the donor. This specimen was peripheral blood, taken in a trial of Ad26.COV2.S vaccine versus placebo. The clonotype originates from a person aged 18-60 years who received the Ad26.COV2.S COVID-19 vaccine or a placebo.

The CDR3 is CASSQSTGATYNEQFF. DNA of the CDR3: TGCGCCAGCAGCCAATCTACAGGGGCAACCTACAATGAGCAGTTCTTC. The chain recombines TRBV4-1 with TRBJ2-1, with 7 bases matching TRBD1. The length of the CDR3 is 16 residues. Germline V gives CDR1 MGHRA, CDR2 YSYEKL. V trimming: 2 bases; J trimming: 2 bases; junction bases outside the gene matches: 6.